The source of this T cell receptor beta chain is a study of blood T cell repertoires in COVID-19. Study-wide background: Some COVID-19 samples were acute and others convalescent; all came from the United States, Italy and Spain. Nucleic acid was either cDNA or gDNA, and it came from T cells, B-cell-depleted T cells, or PBMCs.

Germline CDR1 and CDR2: MDHEN and SYDVKM. The CDR3 extends over 17 amino acids. The V and J ends lost 3 bases and 1 base, in that order; junction bases with no gene match: 6. Seattle's enrolled individuals joined amid active infection and were then monitored longitudinally. Profiling relied on immunoSEQ multiplex PCR, and the TCRdb table lists in-frame clones only, not all of them. The sample includes 200,000 to 300,000 clones, 88% of them seen just once. This receptor was taken from a woman in her 30s with COVID-19, enrolled during active disease. The sequencing input was peripheral blood. The V gene is TRBV28, the J gene TRBJ1-4; TRBD1 agrees at 9 bases. The CDR3 region has the DNA TGTGCCAGCAGTTTCCGGGGACAGGGCCGAACTAATGAAAAACTGTTTTTT. It yields the protein CASSFRGQGRTNEKLFF.